The 8 T cell receptor beta chains below all came from one sample that was sequenced in a study of blood T cell repertoires in COVID-19. Clones were sequenced by immunoSEQ multiplex PCR, and TCRdb holds only the in-frame ones, with some missing. The sample includes some 300,000 clones, around nine tenths of them seen just once. Material for sequencing was peripheral blood. The receptors derive from a man between 65 and 85 years old with acute or convalescent COVID-19.

The gene calls are TRBV5-1 and TRBJ2-1; D is uncertain. Germline V gives CDR1 SGHRS, CDR2 YFSETQ. V lost 5 bases to trimming and J lost 4 bases, with 7 bases between them. The CDR3 runs to 12 residues. In DNA form, the CDR3 reads TGCGCCAGCAGTGCACAGTACAATGAGCAGTTCTTC. Protein product: CASSAQYNEQFF.

J is TRBJ2-7 and V is TRBV15, with D perhaps TRBD2 (6 bases). The CDR3 is 15 residues long. Germline values: CDR1 LNHNV, CDR2 YYDKDF (reference sequence). Trimming shortened V by 2 bases and J by 0 bases, and 11 bases separated the two germline ends. Here the CDR3 reads CATSRRGGISYEQYF. In DNA form, the CDR3 reads TGTGCCACCAGCAGACGTGGAGGGATCTCCTACGAGCAGTACTTC.

V gene TRBV2 combines with J gene TRBJ2-3, with TRBD2 identical over 8 bases. Trimming removed 5 bases from V and 0 bases from J; junction bases left unmatched: 1. The CDR3 is 14 residues long. CDR1 and CDR2 from the germline V gene are SNHLY and FYNNEI. CDR3 bases: TGTGCCAGCAGTCGGGGGGGGAGCACAGATACGCAGTATTTT. As protein: CASSRGGSTDTQYF.

This chain links TRBV12-3 or TRBV12-4 with TRBJ1-5, with 7 positions matching TRBD1. V lost 7 bases to trimming and J lost 9 bases; unmatched junction nucleotides: 6. The CDR3 has 12 residues. CDR3 in amino acids: CASNVQGSPQHF. The CDR3 coding sequence is TGTGCCAGCAACGTACAGGGGTCGCCCCAGCATTTT.

The gene calls are TRBV10-3 and TRBJ1-5; D remains unclear. Between the trimmed V and J ends, which lost 2 bases and 8 bases, there was a span of 10 bases. The CDR3 sequence is 13 residues long. Germline assignment: CDR1 ENHRY and CDR2 SYGVKD. CDR3 sequence reads: CAISETPPEPQHF. The CDR3 nucleotides are TGTGCCATCAGTGAGACGCCTCCGGAGCCCCAGCATTTT.

The table lists this clone with a count of one. The chain uses TRBV4-3 and TRBJ2-7; D unclear. The CDR3 has 15 amino acids. The germline V gene encodes CDR1 LGHNA and CDR2 YSLEER. The V end was cut by 1 base, the J end by 4 bases, with 14 bases between. The CDR3 sequence is CASSQVGRMTYEQYF. The CDR3 coding sequence is TGCGCCAGCAGCCAAGTCGGCCGGATGACTTACGAGCAGTACTTC.

This clone was observed a few times. This sample includes further DNA sequences coding for the same CDR3. This chain joins TRBV24-1 and TRBJ2-3; a weak D match, TRBD1 (7 bases). Trimming removed 3 bases at V and 1 base at J, with 13 bases between. CDR3 length equals 16 residues. From germline, CDR1 is KGHDR and CDR2 SFDVKD. As DNA, the CDR3 is TGTGCCACCAGTGATGCGTCCAGGGGGGGCACAGATACGCAGTATTTT. Residues: CATSDASRGGTDTQYF.

This chain uses TRBV19 with TRBJ1-2, with 7 bases matching TRBD1. Germline V gene sequence: CDR1 LNHDA, CDR2 SQIVND (reference sequence). This CDR3 has 17 residues. The junction had 18 bases not matched to a gene; V was cut back by 5 bases and J by 6 bases. CDR3 sequence: CASSEGDRSPLANGYTF. The CDR3 bases are TGTGCCAGTAGTGAAGGGGACAGATCTCCTCTGGCAAATGGCTACACCTTC.